This TCR beta chain was sequenced for a study of blood T cell repertoires in COVID-19. On the study more broadly: Samples of COVID-19 (acute and convalescent) were obtained from the United States, Italy and Spain.

Generated by immunoSEQ multiplex PCR, the TCRdb table keeps only in-frame clones and is missing some. Of 200,000 to 250,000 clones listed, about 82% are singletons. Trimming removed 7 bases from V and 0 bases from J; junction bases left unmatched: 6. This CDR3 is 16 amino acids long. CDR1 and CDR2 (germline): SGHRS, YFSETQ. Individuals aged about 18 to 89 years were recruited from fewer than 30 US areas. The sample comprised PBMCs or T cells enriched from blood (not recorded which). This clonotype was obtained from a woman aged 45-65 years who had recovered from COVID-19. The rearrangement uses TRBV5-1 and TRBJ2-1; 11 bases align to TRBD2. The CDR3 loop reads CASGKTSGSSYNEQFF. The CDR3 DNA sequence: TGCGCCAGCGGAAAAACTAGCGGGAGCTCCTACAATGAGCAGTTCTTC.